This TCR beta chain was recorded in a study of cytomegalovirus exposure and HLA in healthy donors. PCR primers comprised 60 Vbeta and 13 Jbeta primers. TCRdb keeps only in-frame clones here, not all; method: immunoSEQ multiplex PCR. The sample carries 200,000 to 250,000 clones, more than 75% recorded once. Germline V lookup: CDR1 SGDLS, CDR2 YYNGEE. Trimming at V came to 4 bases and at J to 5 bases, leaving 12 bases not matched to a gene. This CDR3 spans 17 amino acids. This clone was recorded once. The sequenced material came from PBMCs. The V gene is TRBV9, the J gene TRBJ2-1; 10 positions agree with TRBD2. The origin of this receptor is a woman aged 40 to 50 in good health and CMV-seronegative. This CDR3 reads CASSPSGGLAGDNEQFF. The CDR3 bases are TGTGCCAGCAGCCCTTCTGGGGGGCTAGCGGGGGACAATGAGCAGTTCTTC.